These 20 T cell receptor beta chains were sequenced from one sample in a study of cytotoxic CD8 clonotypes in ibrutinib-treated CLL (dated by TCRdb to the early 2020s). In the paper's terms, the time point label means: progressive disease on ibrutinib. Library preparation was by the immunoSEQ multiplex PCR assay. The table comes from immuneACCESS by way of TCRdb, which keeps in-frame sequences with V and J called. Part of the clones is missing from these tables; in studies checked, under half for an unresolved V gene and the rest for unknown reasons. The sample table holds 70,000 to 80,000 clones, of which around 84% were seen once. Of the sample, roughly 7.5% falls within the top ten clones. The input for sequencing was PBMCs, taken at disease progression, from a patient treated with ibrutinib. These receptors were collected from a human donor with chronic lymphocytic leukemia.

The chain uses TRBV4-1 and TRBJ1-5, with a tentative D call TRBD1 (6 bases). Per germline, CDR1 MGHRA and CDR2 YSYEKL. The CDR3 is 15 residues long. Trimming took 1 base from V and 5 from J, leaving 12 bases between them. The DNA of the CDR3 is TGCGCCAGCAGCCAAGTAGGGGGGGCATATCAGCCCCAGCATTTT. Encoded protein: CASSQVGGAYQPQHF.

This chain connects TRBV9 to TRBJ1-1, with no clear D. V was shortened by 0 bases and J by 3 bases, with 12 bases between the two germline ends. The CDR3 has 15 amino acids. Per germline, CDR1 SGDLS and CDR2 YYNGEE. As DNA, the CDR3 is TGTGCCAGCAGCGTAGCCGGGGTGGGTTACACTGAAGCTTTCTTT. Translated: CASSVAGVGYTEAFF. The full variable domain, in which reference TRBV9 and TRBJ1-1 provide the parts outside the CDR3, is DSGVTQTPKHLITATGQRVTLRCSPRSGDLSVYWYQQSLDQGLQFLIQYYNGEERAKGNILERFSAQQFPDLHSELNLSSLELGDSALYFCASSVAGVGYTEAFFGQGTRLTVV.

This clone was seen only once. V gene TRBV28 combines with J gene TRBJ1-2; the D is unclear. Trimming took 2 bases from V and 1 from J, leaving 2 bases between them. The CDR3 extends over 12 amino acids. Per the germline V gene, CDR1 is MDHEN and CDR2 is SYDVKM. The CDR3 bases are TGTGCCAGCAGTTTAGATAACTATGGCTACACCTTC. Protein product: CASSLDNYGYTF.

The rearrangement joins TRBV10-3 to TRBJ1-6; the match to TRBD1 covers 9 bases. Germline CDR1 and CDR2: ENHRY and SYGVKD. Germline trimming cut 6 bases from V and 5 bases from J; bases unmatched to any gene: 5. The CDR3 is made up of 15 amino acids. CDR3 protein: CAISPGQGDNSPLHF. CDR3 in DNA: TGTGCCATCAGCCCGGGACAGGGTGATAATTCACCCCTCCACTTT.

This clone was detected once. The chain carries TRBV10-2 and TRBJ2-7; D remains unclear. Between the trimmed V and J ends, which lost 4 bases and 3 bases, there was a span of 10 bases. The V gene's germline CDR1 is WSHSY and CDR2 SAAADI. The CDR3 contains 13 residues. CDR3 bases: TGCGCCAGCAGTGGGCAGGCCCTCTACGAGCAGTACTTC. This sequence encodes CASSGQALYEQYF.

This clone was found once. This chain connects TRBV18 to TRBJ2-7; TRBD1 or TRBD2 may be the D gene (5 bases each). Trimming left V 3 bases short and J 0 bases short, with 12 bases between. The germline CDR1 and CDR2 sequences are KGHSH and LQKENI. CDR3 length: 15 residues. This chain's CDR3 is CASSPTVGDSYEQYF. The CDR3, as DNA: TGTGCCAGCTCACCTACAGTGGGGGACTCCTACGAGCAGTACTTC.

The CDR3 region has the DNA TGTGCGACAACGAACACCGGGGAGCTGTTTTTT. It translates to CATTNTGELFF. The chain is built from TRBV19 and TRBJ2-2; no definite D call. The germline gives CDR1 LNHDA, CDR2 SQIVND (reference sequence). The CDR3 has 11 amino acids.

V usage is TRBV4-1 and J usage is TRBJ2-3; D unresolved. CDR3 length: 12 amino acids. V dropped 3 bases and J dropped 6 bases, with 7 bases sitting between them. CDR1 and CDR2 from the germline V gene are MGHRA and YSYEKL. CDR3 loop: CASSQGLDTQYF. The CDR3 DNA sequence: TGCGCCAGCAGCCAGGGTTTGGATACGCAGTATTTT.

In this sample, this clone turned up a few times. The rearrangement uses TRBV27 and TRBJ1-2; TRBD1 matches at 9 bases. The CDR3 spans 15 residues. Germline CDR1 is MNHEY and CDR2 is SMNVEV (reference sequence). V trimming: 5 bases; J trimming: 7 bases; junction bases outside the gene matches: 11. The CDR3 is CASSVRARTGAGYTF. The CDR3, as DNA: TGTGCCAGCAGTGTCCGTGCAAGGACAGGGGCTGGCTACACCTTC.

This chain connects TRBV7-3 to TRBJ2-1; tentative D call: TRBD1 (5 bases). This CDR3 has 12 residues. Germline CDR1 reads SGHTA; CDR2 reads FQGTGA. V shed 0 bases and J shed 10 bases, with 7 bases lying between them. CDR3 residues: CASSLTSGEQFF. CDR3 in DNA: TGTGCCAGCAGCTTAACATCAGGGGAGCAGTTCTTC.

The J gene is TRBJ2-3, the V gene TRBV25-1; 8 bases are a match to TRBD2. This CDR3 comprises 14 residues. Germline CDR1 and CDR2: MGHDK and SYGVNS. V lost 8 bases to trimming and J lost 2 bases; unmatched junction nucleotides: 6. CDR3: CASRRGGITDTQYF. The CDR3 nucleotides read TGTGCCAGCCGCCGGGGGGGCATCACAGATACGCAGTATTTT.

The chain couples TRBV10-3 to TRBJ2-7, with D tentatively TRBD1 (6 bases). CDR1 is ENHRY and CDR2 is SYGVKD in the germline V gene. The CDR3 consists of 15 residues. The V and J ends lost 5 bases and 0 bases respectively, with 14 bases between them. CDR3 coding DNA: TGTGCCATCAGTCCCCAACAGGGAAGCTCCTACGAGCAGTACTTC. This codes for CAISPQQGSSYEQYF.

The V and J genes are TRBV19 and TRBJ1-2; tentatively, D is TRBD1 (5 bases). The CDR3 extends over 16 amino acids. Germline V gene lookup returns CDR1 LNHDA and CDR2 SQIVND (reference sequence). V was cut by 3 bases and J by 2 bases, with 16 bases left in between. In DNA, the CDR3 is TGTGCCAGTAGTATTACGGGGACCACTACAAACTATGGCTACACCTTC. Protein product: CASSITGTTTNYGYTF.

J is TRBJ1-2 and V is TRBV5-1, with TRBD1 identical over 8 bases. Trimming cost V 1 base and J 4 bases; bases outside gene matches: 6. Germline CDR1 is SGHRS and CDR2 is YFSETQ. This CDR3 comprises 15 residues. The DNA of the CDR3 is TGCGCCAGCAGCTTGAAGACAGGGGAGGGCTATGGCTACACCTTC. Translation: CASSLKTGEGYGYTF. The full variable domain, with the rest looked up from reference TRBV5-1 and TRBJ1-2, is KAGVTQTPRYLIKTRGQQVTLSCSPISGHRSVSWYQQTPGQGLQFLFEYFSETQRNKGNFPGRFSGRQFSNSRSEMNVSTLELGDSALYLCASSLKTGEGYGYTFGSGTRLTVV.

The chain employs TRBV18 and TRBJ1-4; the match to TRBD1 covers 8 bases. The CDR3 spans 16 residues. CDR1 is KGHSH, CDR2 LQKENI, per germline. Trimming took 0 bases from V and 4 from J; bases not matched to a gene: 4. The CDR3 sequence is CASSPPRTGINEKLFF. CDR3 nucleotides: TGTGCCAGCTCACCACCAAGGACAGGGATTAATGAAAAACTGTTTTTT.

The rearrangement links TRBV10-1 to TRBJ2-3; a weak D match, TRBD2 (6 bases). Germline V lookup: CDR1 WNHNN, CDR2 SYGVQD (reference sequence). CDR3 size: 14 residues. Trimming shortened V by 7 bases and J by 2 bases, and 13 bases separated the two germline ends. DNA for the CDR3: TGCGCCAGCAAAGCCGGGAGTTCCACAGATACGCAGTATTTT. It yields the protein CASKAGSSTDTQYF.

This clone was detected a few times. This chain connects TRBV5-1 to TRBJ1-1, with D unresolved. The CDR3 consists of 15 residues. Germline CDR1 SGHRS, CDR2 YFSETQ. Trimming removed 5 bases at V and 3 bases at J, with 17 bases between. DNA of the CDR3: TGCGCCAGCAGTTACGTCGGACCAGAGGACACTGAAGCTTTCTTT. Its protein is CASSYVGPEDTEAFF.

The V and J genes are TRBV11-2 and TRBJ2-1; 14 nucleotides line up with TRBD2. V lost 3 bases to trimming and J lost 9 bases; unmatched junction nucleotides: 10. CDR3 size: 17 residues. Germline V gene lookup returns CDR1 SGHAT and CDR2 FQNNGV. CDR3 sequence: CASSFQSGTSGSTEQFF. The CDR3 bases are TGTGCCAGCAGCTTTCAATCCGGGACTAGCGGGAGTACTGAGCAGTTCTTC.

V is TRBV4-1 and J is TRBJ1-5; 7 nucleotides line up with TRBD1. The CDR3 loop spans 16 amino acids. CDR1 and CDR2 (germline): MGHRA, YSYEKL. The V and J ends lost 2 bases and 1 base, in that order; junction bases with no gene match: 5. CDR3 residues: CASSQPDRMSNQPQHF. DNA for the CDR3: TGCGCCAGCAGCCAACCGGACAGGATGAGCAATCAGCCCCAGCATTTT.

The rearrangement joins TRBV9 to TRBJ1-2; 8 bases align to TRBD1. The CDR3 totals 16 residues. Germline V gene lookup returns CDR1 SGDLS and CDR2 YYNGEE. V was clipped by 0 bases and J by 7 bases; unmatched bases: 11. Here the CDR3 DNA reads TGTGCCAGCAGCGTAGAATGGCGGGACAGGCGAACTGGCTACACCTTC. This gives the protein CASSVEWRDRRTGYTF.